This T cell receptor beta chain was captured by sequencing in a study of T cells in Graves' hyperthyroidism and ophthalmopathy. Looked up from germline, CDR1 is SNHLY and CDR2 is FYNNEI. This CDR3 is 12 amino acids long. The V and J ends lost 1 base and 7 bases respectively, with 7 bases between them. This clonotype was counted ten times or more. TCR beta CDR3 regions were amplified from RNA transcripts. The HTBI primer set served for first-round RT-PCR of the TCR CDR3. MiXCR was run by TCRdb on the multiplex PCR reads, yielding one entry per CDR3 protein. The sample comprises around 380,000 distinct CDR3 sequences, roughly 13% of which are singletons, and less than 25% rests with the top ten.

The TCR originated in a young man with Graves' hyperthyroidism that later progressed to Graves' ophthalmopathy. The sequenced sample consisted of blood. J is TRBJ1-2 and V is TRBV2; D is ambiguous. The CDR3 nucleotides are TGTGCCAGCAGTGAAGGGCCTGGTGGCTACACCTTC. It specifies CASSEGPGGYTF.